This T cell receptor (beta chain) was recovered during a study of CD8 T cells in ankylosing spondylitis. Overall study findings and caveats: Seemingly characteristic of ankylosing spondylitis blood was a TCR beta motif consisting of several highly homologous variants.

This CDR3 has 14 residues. Germline V gives CDR1 SGHTA, CDR2 FQGNSA. The V gene lost 5 bases and the J gene lost 5 bases, with 10 bases spanning the gap. By quantitative 5'-RACE with molecular barcodes, the TCR beta libraries were made. MiXCR was run by TCRdb on the 5' RACE reads, yielding one entry per CDR3 protein. The top ten clones hold roughly 0.51% of a sample with some 840,000 distinct CDR3 sequences, approximately 12% of them seen once. In regard to this clonotype: Its antigen is unknown.

The sample consisted of blood, either unsorted or a sorted T cell fraction (not recorded which). The chain recombines TRBV7-2 with TRBJ1-6; D is undetermined. The sequence came from a male donor with ankylosing spondylitis. The CDR3 protein is CASSPRGHNSPLHF. In DNA, the CDR3 is TGTGCCAGCAGCCCCAGAGGGCATAATTCACCCCTCCACTTT.